This paragraph covers one TCR beta chain sequence. The antigen remains undetermined. This entry belongs to a study of blood T cells in healthy people across ages. With 5 bases removed from V and 8 bases from J, the gap between germline ends came to 23 bases. This CDR3 contains 16 residues. Donor samples were obtained from healthy Caucasian individuals from Russia, aged roughly 6 to 90. Broader study findings: PBMC samples, being unsorted, prevented any conclusive comparison of naive and antigen-experienced cells. In long-lived donors, naive CD4+ cell counts and diversity exceeded those of aged donors.

Together with a sample-barcoded 5' primer, a J-beta primer mix was included in a second PCR lasting roughly 6 to 12 cycles. TCRdb re-analysed the 5' RACE reads in MiXCR, keeping a single row per CDR3 protein. The sample carries 1.5 million to 2 million distinct CDR3 sequences, about 50% recorded once. The chain employs TRBV12-3 or TRBV12-4 and TRBJ2-3, with D possibly TRBD2 on 8 matching bases. Sample: blood. This receptor was identified in a woman aged 35 to 49 in good health. This CDR3 reads CASSPLAAPGGGTQYF. CDR3 sequence (DNA): TGTGCCAGCAGTCCACTAGCGGCCCCAGGGGGGGGTACGCAGTATTTT.